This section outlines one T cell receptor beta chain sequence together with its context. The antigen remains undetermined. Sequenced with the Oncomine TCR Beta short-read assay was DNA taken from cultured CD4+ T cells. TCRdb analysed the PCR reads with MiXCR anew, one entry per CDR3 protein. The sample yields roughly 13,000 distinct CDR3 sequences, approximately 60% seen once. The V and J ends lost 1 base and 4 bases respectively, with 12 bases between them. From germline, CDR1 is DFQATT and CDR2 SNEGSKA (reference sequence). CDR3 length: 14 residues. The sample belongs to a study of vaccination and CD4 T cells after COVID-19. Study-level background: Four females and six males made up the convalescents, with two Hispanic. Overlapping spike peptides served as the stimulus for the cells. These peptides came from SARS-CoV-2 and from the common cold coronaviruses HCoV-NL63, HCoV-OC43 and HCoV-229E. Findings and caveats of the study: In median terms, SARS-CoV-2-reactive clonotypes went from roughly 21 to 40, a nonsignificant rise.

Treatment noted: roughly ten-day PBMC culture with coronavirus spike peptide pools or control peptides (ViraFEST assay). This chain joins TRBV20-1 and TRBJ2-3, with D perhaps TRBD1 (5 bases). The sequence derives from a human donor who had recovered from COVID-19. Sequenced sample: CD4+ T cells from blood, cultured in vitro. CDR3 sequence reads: CSARVRGLSDTQYF. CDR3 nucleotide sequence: TGCAGTGCTAGAGTTAGGGGCCTCTCAGATACGCAGTATTTT.